Included here is one T cell receptor (beta chain) sequence, with context. Its specificity is unknown. The TCR beta CDR3 regions underwent amplification from RNA transcripts. HTBI primers primed a first-round RT-PCR, and a second-round multiplex PCR followed. From the multiplex PCR reads, TCRdb called clonotypes with MiXCR, one entry per CDR3 protein. The repertoire includes 150,000 or so distinct CDR3 sequences, 35% to 50% of them detected once, and roughly 8.9% sits in the top ten. The CDR3 runs 14 residues. The germline V and J ends were trimmed by 3 bases and 2 bases, with 11 bases remaining between them. The data stem from a study of Graves' ophthalmopathy and Graves' hyperthyroidism. Points from the study as a whole: Ophthalmopathy was separated from stable hyperthyroidism by a 13-signature model with roughly 91% sensitivity and about 79% specificity.

With a duration under 3 months, ophthalmopathy in the donors showed moderate-to-severe activity, CAS ≥3 and NOSPECS ≥4. Clinicians diagnosed using symptoms, serum thyroxine, TRAb, thyroid ultrasound and orbital computed tomography. PBMCs were density-gradient isolated from around 11 ml fresh blood. V and J are TRBV12-3 or TRBV12-4 and TRBJ2-7; no reliable D call. This TCR derives from a man aged 25 to 40 with Graves' ophthalmopathy. Input material: peripheral blood. The CDR3 loop is CASSFEQLPYEQYF. CDR3 sequence (DNA): TGTGCCAGCAGTTTTGAGCAGCTGCCCTACGAGCAGTACTTC.